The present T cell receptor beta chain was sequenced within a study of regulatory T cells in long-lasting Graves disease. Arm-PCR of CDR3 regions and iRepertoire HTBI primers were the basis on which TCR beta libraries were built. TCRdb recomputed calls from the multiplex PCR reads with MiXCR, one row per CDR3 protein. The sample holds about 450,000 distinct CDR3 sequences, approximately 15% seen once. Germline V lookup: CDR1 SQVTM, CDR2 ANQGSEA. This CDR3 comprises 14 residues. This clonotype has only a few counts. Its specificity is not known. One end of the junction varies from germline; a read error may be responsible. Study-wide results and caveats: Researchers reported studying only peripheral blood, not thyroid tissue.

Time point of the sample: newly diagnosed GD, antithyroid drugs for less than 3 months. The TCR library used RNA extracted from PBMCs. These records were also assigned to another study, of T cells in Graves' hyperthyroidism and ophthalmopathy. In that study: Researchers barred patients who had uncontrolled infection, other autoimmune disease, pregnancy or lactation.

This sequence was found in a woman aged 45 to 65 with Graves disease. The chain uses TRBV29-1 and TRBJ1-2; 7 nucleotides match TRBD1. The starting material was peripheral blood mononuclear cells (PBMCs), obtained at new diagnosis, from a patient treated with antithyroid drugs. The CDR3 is CNVEDGDRNYGYTF. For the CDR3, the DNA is TGCAACGTTGAAGACGGGGACAGAAACTATGGCTACACCTTC.